This T cell receptor (beta chain) was recovered during a study of T cell repertoires in ileal Crohn's disease. Study observations and caveats: Clonal expansions were more frequent in active smokers than non-smokers at surgery. Compared with CD4 T cells, sorted CD8 cells carried more expanded clones.

Notes on this clone: Its matching antigen is unknown.

The time point here: neoterminal ileum biopsy at postoperative endoscopy, about 6 months after surgery. Germline V gives CDR1 SGDLS, CDR2 YYNGEE. The junction had 7 bases not matched to a gene; V was cut back by 3 bases and J by 2 bases. The length of the CDR3 is 15 residues. Generated by immunoSEQ multiplex PCR, the TCRdb table keeps only in-frame clones and is missing some. This sample has roughly 60,000 clones, with about 89% found just once. This chain joins TRBV9 and TRBJ1-2; 7 positions agree with TRBD1. The sample taken for sequencing was ileal tissue. The source of this sequence is an adult with Crohn's disease. The CDR3 reads CASSDRQGGNYGYTF. The CDR3 DNA is TGTGCCAGCAGCGATCGACAGGGAGGCAACTATGGCTACACCTTC.